The 20 T cell receptor beta chains reported below all come from one sample, sequenced in a study of regulatory T cells in long-lasting Graves disease (dated by TCRdb to about 2021). Library creation used multiplex PCR. For sequencing, an Illumina HiSeq 4000 was employed. To build TCR beta libraries, CDR3 regions were amplified by Arm-PCR using iRepertoire HTBI primers. TCRdb itself trimmed the public reads at Q25 with fastp, ran MiXCR and retained productive beta chains. Identical CDR3 proteins give one entry, which carries the most common genes and DNA. This sample gives about 320,000 distinct CDR3 sequences in total; 15% to 20% of them show up just once. The ten largest clones add up to around 37% of the sample. The sample's time point, from its label and the paper: newly diagnosed GD, antithyroid drugs for less than 3 months. RNA was extracted from PBMCs in TRIzol for both TCR sequencing and RNA sequencing.

The sample consisted of peripheral blood mononuclear cells (PBMCs), taken at new diagnosis, from a patient treated with antithyroid drugs. The source is a female donor with Graves disease.

The V call is TRBV7-9, the J call TRBJ2-7, with 8 bases lining up with TRBD1. CDR3 length: 13 amino acids. V was clipped by 7 bases and J by 3 bases; unmatched bases: 5. Germline V gene sequence: CDR1 SEHNR, CDR2 FQNEAQ (reference sequence). CDR3 loop: CASTRTGIYEQYF. The CDR3 nucleotides read TGTGCCAGCACCCGGACAGGGATCTACGAGCAGTACTTC.

This clonotype was detected many times. The chain combines TRBV30 with TRBJ2-7; TRBD2 aligns across 10 bases. The V gene end was trimmed by 6 bases and the J gene end by 4 bases; junction bases not matched to a gene: 9. The CDR3 contains 14 residues. CDR1 is GTSNPN, CDR2 SVGIG, per germline (reference sequence). The CDR3: CACTLAGDRYEQYF. Written as DNA, the CDR3 is TGTGCCTGCACGCTAGCGGGAGATCGTTACGAGCAGTACTTC. Complete variable domain (other parts from reference TRBV30 and TRBJ2-7): SQTIHQWPATLVQPVGSPLSLECTVEGTSNPNLYWYRQAAGRGLQLLFYSVGIGQISSEVPQNLSASRPQDRQFILSSKKLLLSDSGFYLCACTLAGDRYEQYFGPGTRLTVT.

In this sample, this clonotype turned up many times. The chain employs TRBV2 and TRBJ2-7; D call uncertain. The V end lost 2 bases, the J end lost 4 bases, and 15 bases lay between the germline ends. Germline-derived CDR1 and CDR2 are SNHLY and FYNNEI. This CDR3 is 15 amino acids long. Written as DNA, the CDR3 is TGTGCCAGCAGTGAATCCTTCTGGCGGAGATACGAGCAGTACTTC. Encoded protein: CASSESFWRRYEQYF.

This clonotype came up many times. The chain uses TRBV2 and TRBJ2-3, with 12 positions matching TRBD2. J was trimmed by 3 bases and V by 5 bases; bases with no gene match: 9. Germline V gene sequence: CDR1 SNHLY, CDR2 FYNNEI. The CDR3 consists of 17 residues. This CDR3 reads CASSKPSGRAGTDTQYF. CDR3 nucleotides: TGTGCCAGCAGTAAGCCTAGCGGGAGGGCCGGAACAGATACGCAGTATTTT.

This clonotype was counted ten times or more. The rearrangement joins TRBV10-3 to TRBJ2-5; a weak D match, TRBD2 (5 bases). V was shortened by 2 bases and J by 5 bases, with 12 bases between the two germline ends. This CDR3 contains 14 residues. CDR1 is ENHRY and CDR2 is SYGVKD in the germline V gene. In nucleotides, the CDR3 is TGTGCCATCAGTGAGGAGACGGAGCGGGAGACCCAGTACTTC. Amino acids: CAISEETERETQYF.

This clonotype appeared many times. The chain carries TRBV6-1 and TRBJ1-6; no definite D call. V dropped 5 bases and J dropped 7 bases, with 12 bases sitting between them. CDR1 MNHNS and CDR2 SASEGT come from the germline V gene. CDR3 length: 14 amino acids. CDR3 sequence (DNA): TGTGCCAGCAGTAGCAGGCGGGAGAATTCACCCCTCCACTTT. Translated, it gives CASSSRRENSPLHF.

The sample holds many counts of this clonotype. This sequence joins TRBV20-1 and TRBJ2-1; D is perhaps TRBD1 (5 bases). CDR1 is DFQATT and CDR2 is SNEGSKA in the germline V gene (reference sequence). Trimming removed 3 bases at V and 0 bases at J, with 12 bases between. The CDR3 runs 15 residues. The CDR3: CSASSGAVSYNEQFF. CDR3 DNA sequence: TGCAGTGCTAGTAGTGGGGCGGTCTCCTACAATGAGCAGTTCTTC.

Only a few counts were recorded for this clonotype. The chain's CDR3 is CASSTRDRAKFGANVLTF. CDR3 coding DNA: TGTGCCAGCAGTACCCGGGACAGGGCTAAATTTGGGGCCAACGTCCTGACTTTC. The chain uses TRBV6-1 and TRBJ2-6, with 9 positions matching TRBD1. From germline, CDR1 is MNHNS and CDR2 SASEGT. V gave up 5 bases and J gave up 3 bases; unmatched junction bases: 11. This CDR3 comprises 18 residues.

The sample holds many counts of this clonotype. V gene TRBV15 combines with J gene TRBJ1-1, with D unresolved. This CDR3 comprises 13 residues. The V and J ends lost 1 base and 4 bases respectively, with 7 bases between them. Germline V gives CDR1 LNHNV, CDR2 YYDKDF (reference sequence). The DNA for the CDR3 is TGTGCCACCAGCAGAGGGGAGGCCACTGAAGCTTTCTTT. It specifies CATSRGEATEAFF.

The sample holds a few counts of this clonotype. This chain connects TRBV20-1 to TRBJ2-7; TRBD2 aligns across 9 bases. The ends lost 0 bases at V and 1 base at J; junction bases unmatched: 4. This CDR3 region has 15 residues. Looked up from germline, CDR1 is DFQATT and CDR2 is SNEGSKA (reference sequence). The CDR3 DNA reads TGCAGTGCTAGAGACCCAAGCGGGAGGTCCTACGAGCAGTACTTC. Its translation: CSARDPSGRSYEQYF.

A remark on this clonotype: This may come from a read error, since a much larger clone is one base off. This chain uses TRBV28 with TRBJ2-7, with D uncertain. The CDR3 is 13 residues long. Germline CDR1 and CDR2: MDHEN and SYDVKM. V dropped 3 bases and J dropped 3 bases, with 9 bases sitting between them. CDR3 DNA: TGTGCCAGCAGTTTTATGCTAGACTACGAGCAGTACTTC. As protein: CASSFMLDYEQYF.

This clonotype was seen ten or more times. The rearrangement links TRBV11-3 to TRBJ2-1; 12 bases are shared with TRBD2. The CDR3 is 15 amino acids. CDR1 and CDR2 from the germline V gene are SGHNT and YENEEA. V shed 6 bases and J 2 bases; nucleotides not matched to a gene: 2. The CDR3 spells CASRASGRAYNEQFF. The CDR3 nucleotides read TGTGCCAGCAGAGCTAGCGGGAGGGCCTACAATGAGCAGTTCTTC.

The table lists this clonotype with a few counts. The V gene is TRBV4-1, the J gene TRBJ2-1, with 10 bases aligning to TRBD2. V shed 1 base and J 5 bases; nucleotides not matched to a gene: 8. The CDR3 is 17 amino acids. The germline gives CDR1 MGHRA, CDR2 YSYEKL. CDR3 DNA: TGCGCCAGCAGCCAAGGCCTGACTAGCGGGCCTCACAATGAGCAGTTCTTC. Translated: CASSQGLTSGPHNEQFF.

This clonotype was counted at least ten times. This chain joins TRBV3-1 and TRBJ2-2; D gene unclear. CDR1 and CDR2 from the germline V gene are LGHDT and YNNKEL (reference sequence). The V end was cut by 4 bases, the J end by 7 bases, with 10 bases between. This CDR3 is built from 13 residues. Written as DNA, the CDR3 is TGTGCCAGCAGCCCGGTGGCTAGCGGGGAGCTGTTTTTT. Protein product: CASSPVASGELFF.

This clonotype was found many times. V and J are TRBV5-1 and TRBJ2-7; 9 positions match TRBD2. J was trimmed by 6 bases and V by 8 bases; bases with no gene match: 9. Germline CDR1 and CDR2: SGHRS and YFSETQ. The CDR3 is 13 residues long. Here the CDR3 DNA reads TGCGCCAGTCGCACGGGAGCGGGAGGCGAGCAGTACTTC. It is translated as CASRTGAGGEQYF.

This clonotype came up many times. The chain employs TRBV29-1 and TRBJ2-7, with a possible D match to TRBD2 (5 bases). Looked up from germline, CDR1 is SQVTM and CDR2 is ANQGSEA. Trimming pared 5 bases from V and 6 bases from J, leaving 17 bases between. The length of the CDR3 is 13 residues. CDR3 in amino acids: CSVSSRTLTEQYF. The CDR3 DNA follows: TGCAGCGTTTCCTCCAGGACTCTGACCGAGCAGTACTTC.

This clonotype has a count of ten or more. The V and J genes are TRBV6-1 and TRBJ1-5; a weak D match, TRBD1 (5 bases). V was pared by 8 bases and J by 1 base, with 12 bases between. Germline V gives CDR1 MNHNS, CDR2 SASEGT. The CDR3 is 14 amino acids. The CDR3 DNA reads TGTGCCAGCGGTGGGGCGAGGAGCAATCAGCCCCAGCATTTT. Translated: CASGGARSNQPQHF.

This CDR3 is CASSQGGSNEQFF. CDR3 DNA: TGCGCCAGCAGCCAAGGGGGGAGCAATGAGCAGTTCTTC. J is TRBJ2-1 and V is TRBV4-1; D tentatively fits TRBD1 or TRBD2 (5 bases each). Germline CDR1 is MGHRA and CDR2 is YSYEKL. Trimming removed 1 base at V and 6 bases at J, with 7 bases between. This CDR3 contains 13 residues.

In its sample, this clonotype was seen many times. This sequence joins TRBV20-1 and TRBJ2-7; a weak D match, TRBD2 (5 bases). V was trimmed by 2 bases and J by 7 bases, leaving 21 bases between them. The CDR3 contains 15 residues. The V gene's germline CDR1 is DFQATT and CDR2 SNEGSKA (reference sequence). This CDR3 reads CSARRSGTGPVEQYF. The CDR3 DNA reads as TGCAGTGCTAGACGGAGCGGAACTGGCCCCGTAGAGCAGTACTTC.

This clonotype appeared many times. This sequence joins TRBV7-2 and TRBJ2-3; D is possibly TRBD2 (5 bases). The CDR3 spans 15 residues. V was shortened by 1 base and J by 5 bases, with 13 bases between the two germline ends. Germline assignment: CDR1 SGHTA and CDR2 FQGNSA. CDR3 coding DNA: TGTGCCAGCAGCTTAGACGGTAGCGTCAGAGATACGCAGTATTTT. As protein: CASSLDGSVRDTQYF.